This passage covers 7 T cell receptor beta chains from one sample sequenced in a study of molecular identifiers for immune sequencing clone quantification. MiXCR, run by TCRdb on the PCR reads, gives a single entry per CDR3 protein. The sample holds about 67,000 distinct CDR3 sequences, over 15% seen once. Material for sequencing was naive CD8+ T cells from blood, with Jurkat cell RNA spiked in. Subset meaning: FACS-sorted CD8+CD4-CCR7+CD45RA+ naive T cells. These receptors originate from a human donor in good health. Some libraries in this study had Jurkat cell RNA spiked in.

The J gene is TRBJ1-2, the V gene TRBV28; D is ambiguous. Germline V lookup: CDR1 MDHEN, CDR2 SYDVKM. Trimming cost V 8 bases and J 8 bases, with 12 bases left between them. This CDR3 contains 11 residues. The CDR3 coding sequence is TGTGCCAGCTGTCAGGTCTGGGGCTACACCTTC. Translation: CASCQVWGYTF.

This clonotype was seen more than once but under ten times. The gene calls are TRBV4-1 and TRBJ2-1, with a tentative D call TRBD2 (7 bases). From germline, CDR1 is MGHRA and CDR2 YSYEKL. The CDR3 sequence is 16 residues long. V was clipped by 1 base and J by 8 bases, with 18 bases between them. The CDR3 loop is CASSQVGGLAGDEQFF. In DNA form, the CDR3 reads TGCGCCAGCAGCCAAGTGGGGGGGCTAGCAGGAGATGAGCAGTTCTTC.

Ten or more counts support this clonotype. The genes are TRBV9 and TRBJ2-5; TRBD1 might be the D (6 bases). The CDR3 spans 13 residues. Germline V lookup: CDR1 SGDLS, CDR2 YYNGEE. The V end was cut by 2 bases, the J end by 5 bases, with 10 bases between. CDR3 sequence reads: CASSVSRGETQYF. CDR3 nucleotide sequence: TGTGCCAGCAGCGTCTCTAGGGGGGAGACCCAGTACTTC.

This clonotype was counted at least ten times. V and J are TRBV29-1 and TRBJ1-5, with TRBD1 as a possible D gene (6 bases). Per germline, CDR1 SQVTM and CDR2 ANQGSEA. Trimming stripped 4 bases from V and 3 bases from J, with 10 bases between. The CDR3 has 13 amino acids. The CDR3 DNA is TGCAGCGTTGCACAGGGCCTCAATCAGCCCCAGCATTTT. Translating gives CSVAQGLNQPQHF.

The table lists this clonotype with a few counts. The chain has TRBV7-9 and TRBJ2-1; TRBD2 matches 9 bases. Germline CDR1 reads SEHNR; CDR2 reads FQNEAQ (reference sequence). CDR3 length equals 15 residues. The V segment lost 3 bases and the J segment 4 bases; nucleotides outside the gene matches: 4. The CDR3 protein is CASSFLAGSYNEQFF. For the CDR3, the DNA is TGTGCCAGCAGCTTCCTAGCGGGAAGTTACAATGAGCAGTTCTTC.

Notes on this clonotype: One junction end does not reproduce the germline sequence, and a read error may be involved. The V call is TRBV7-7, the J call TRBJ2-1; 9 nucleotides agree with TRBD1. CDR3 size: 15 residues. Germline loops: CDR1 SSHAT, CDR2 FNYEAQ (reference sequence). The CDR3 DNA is TGTGCTAGCAGCTTAGAGTTGGACAGGGGCTATGAGCAGTTCTTC. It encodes CASSLELDRGYEQFF.

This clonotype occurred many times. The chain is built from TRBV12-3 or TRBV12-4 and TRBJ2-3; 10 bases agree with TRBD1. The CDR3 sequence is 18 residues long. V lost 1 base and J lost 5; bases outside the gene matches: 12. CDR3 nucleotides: TGTGCCAGCAGTTTAGTCCCGCGGACAGGGGGAAACGGAGATACGCAGTATTTT. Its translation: CASSLVPRTGGNGDTQYF.